This T cell receptor beta chain was observed in a study of T cell responses to AZD1222 COVID-19 vaccine (dated by TCRdb to about 2021). Background for the entire study: Because spike-specific TCR depth and breadth did not differ between the two schedules, AZD1222 recipients who got a second dose at roughly 4 weeks were pooled with those who got a second dose at roughly 12 weeks. A total of around 240 trial participants underwent TCR sequencing, of whom some 200 had received two doses of AZD1222 and about 25 had received two doses of the MenACWY control vaccine. Trial participants were enrolled into age subgroups of 18-55, 56-69 and 70-plus years, which contained about 160, 30 and 59 TCR-sequenced participants, respectively.

The CDR3 regions of human TCRbeta chains were subjected to immunosequencing. On the authors' methods: Repertoire TCRs were checked for matches against a reference library of SARS-CoV-2-specific TCRs that had been generated using the MIRA antigen-specificity platform. Breadth was defined as the fraction of unique TCRs that were SARS-CoV-2-associated, and depth was defined as the fraction of total T cells that were SARS-CoV-2-associated. Using the MIRA data, each spike-specific TCR was mapped to the spike region that the TCR reacts to and placed in a CD4 or CD8 class. Log10-transformed breadth and depth values were compared by one-way ANOVA with Sidak's multiple comparisons tests. TCRdb mirrors the immuneACCESS table, restricted to in-frame sequences. Some clones are absent from its copies; in checked studies, under half trace to an unresolved V gene, and the reason for the others is unknown. Clone size and the V and J calls come from that table; the DNA yielded D and trimming. The sample table records about 100,000 clones; over 90% of these occur just once. The ten top clones hold roughly 1.7% of the sample.

The cysteine opens and the phenylalanine closes a CDR3 of 15 amino acids. The retained sequence is limited to the CDR3, 45 bases, with the frame set at the first base. Trimming takes 4 bases off V and 8 bases off J; junction bases not matched to a gene: 6. The germline V gene yields SGHNT for CDR1 and YENEEA for CDR2. Overall results and qualifications from the work: Conclusions about previously exposed vaccinees are limited, since just a handful of AZD1222 recipients were seropositive for SARS-CoV-2 at baseline. In the small 56-69-year group, the increase in depth fell short of significance, most likely because of low power. After two AZD1222 doses, spike-specific TCR breadth and depth were significantly higher than at day 0 and than in MenACWY recipients. No day 14 peak-response samples were available, so repertoires were characterized only after the peak T cell response. The whole spike protein was spanned by vaccine-associated CD4 TCRs, and dominant responses were seen in regions 160-218 and 743-854. Participants were mostly white British, with more females than males. The authors suggested clonal diversity may have been underestimated. Reportedly, almost half of the unique spike-specific TCRs recognized epitopes lying outside the regions that are mutated in the B.1.351 and B.1.1.7 variants.

To note about this clone: Its target antigen remains unknown. Per-nucleotide qualities are absent, and no much larger clonotype sits a single base away.

The time point label, read with the paper, signifies: baseline before first vaccination. Vaccinee samples were obtained from the UK trials COV001 and COV002, which included a single-blind randomized controlled phase 2/3 trial of AZD1222 (ChAdOx1 nCoV-19) in healthy adults. For TCRbeta chain sequencing, PBMC samples from trial participants were taken at day 0 and at day 28 after the second dose. In this chain, TRBV11-3 is recombined with TRBJ2-1, with 12 bases aligning to TRBD2. The specimen was peripheral blood, collected on day 0 of AZD1222 vaccination. The TCR originated in an adult in good health. In nucleotides, the sequence is TGTGCCAGCAGCTCTGGCCTAGCGGGAGGGTATGAGCAGTTCTTC. Its amino acids are CASSSGLAGGYEQFF.